One and the same sample provided the 21 T cell receptor beta chains below, sequenced in a study of blood T cells in healthy people across ages. Sample-barcoded 5' priming and a J-beta primer mix drove a second PCR of 7 to 11 cycles. One entry per CDR3 protein results from TCRdb running MiXCR on the 5' RACE reads. The repertoire has 650,000 to 1,000,000 distinct CDR3 sequences, around 36% of them found once; the top ten carry 10% to 15%. The source material was blood. Receptor source: a man aged 18 to 30 in good health.

The J gene is TRBJ2-5, the V gene TRBV28; 7 nucleotides agree with TRBD2. The CDR3 is made up of 16 amino acids. V was clipped by 5 bases and J by 3 bases; unmatched bases: 12. CDR1 and CDR2 (germline): MDHEN, SYDVKM. CDR3 in DNA: TGTGCCAGCAGTCCCTCCAGGGCTAGCGGAAAAGAGACCCAGTACTTC. Translation gives CASSPSRASGKETQYF.

The chain links TRBV5-1 to TRBJ2-5; 7 nucleotides match TRBD1. V shed 3 bases, J shed 1 base, and the junction held 6 bases outside the gene matches. The V gene's germline CDR1 is SGHRS and CDR2 YFSETQ. The CDR3 extends over 15 amino acids. CDR3 sequence: CASSSTGNPQETQYF. In DNA, the CDR3 is TGCGCCAGCAGCTCGACAGGGAACCCCCAAGAGACCCAGTACTTC.

J is TRBJ2-7 and V is TRBV6-2 or TRBV6-3; 7 bases fit TRBD1. The V gene's germline CDR1 is MNHEY and CDR2 SVGEGT. V shed 0 bases, J shed 4 bases, and the junction held 6 bases outside the gene matches. The CDR3 sequence is 15 residues long. DNA of the CDR3: TGTGCCAGCAGTTACTCACAGGGGTCAAGGTACGAGCAGTACTTC. Protein sequence: CASSYSQGSRYEQYF.

V is TRBV20-1 and J is TRBJ2-7; 10 positions agree with TRBD2. After removal of 3 bases from V and 7 bases from J, the junction contained 9 bases not matched to a gene. Germline values: CDR1 DFQATT, CDR2 SNEGSKA (reference sequence). The CDR3 contains 14 residues. The CDR3 protein is CSARAGAGGREQYF. As DNA, the CDR3 is TGCAGTGCTAGGGCAGGAGCGGGAGGGAGGGAGCAGTACTTC.

This clonotype was observed a few times. This chain uses TRBV7-9 with TRBJ2-3; D not resolved. The germline V gene has CDR1 SEHNR and CDR2 FQNEAQ (reference sequence). The CDR3 is 15 amino acids. V was clipped by 2 bases and J by 11 bases, with 20 bases between them. The CDR3 DNA follows: TGTGCCAGCAGCTTAATTGTGCAGACAAATTATATGCAGTATTTT. Translated, it gives CASSLIVQTNYMQYF.

This clonotype was found a few times. The chain joins TRBV5-1 to TRBJ2-4, with D perhaps matching TRBD1 or TRBD2 (5 bases each). The CDR3 is 14 residues long. Germline V gene sequence: CDR1 SGHRS, CDR2 YFSETQ. V lost 4 bases, J lost 8 bases, and 16 bases lay in between. This CDR3 reads CASSEPGGRDIQYF. In DNA form, the CDR3 reads TGCGCCAGCAGCGAGCCAGGAGGCAGGGACATTCAGTACTTC.

The chain recombines TRBV2 with TRBJ1-5, with no clear D. The CDR3 length is 12 residues. The germline V gene has CDR1 SNHLY and CDR2 FYNNEI. Trimming removed 4 bases from V and 6 bases from J, with 7 bases in between. Written as DNA, the CDR3 is TGTGCCAGCAGTGGACTAAGTCAGCCCCAGCATTTT. Translation: CASSGLSQPQHF.

There are a few counts of this clonotype. The V call is TRBV7-2, the J call TRBJ2-5; a weak D match, TRBD1 (6 bases). CDR1 and CDR2 (germline): SGHTA, FQGNSA. Trimming cost V 2 bases and J 2 bases, with 12 bases left between them. The length of the CDR3 is 15 residues. DNA for the CDR3: TGTGCCAGCAGCTTAACCAGGGGCCATCAAGAGACCCAGTACTTC. Amino acids: CASSLTRGHQETQYF.

The V and J genes are TRBV12-3 or TRBV12-4 and TRBJ2-5, with a weak D call TRBD1 (5 bases). Trimming pared 3 bases from V and 3 bases from J, leaving 14 bases between. There are 15 residues in the CDR3. In DNA, the CDR3 is TGTGCCAGCAGTTTGGATGTAGGGGCAGAAGAGACCCAGTACTTC. Its protein is CASSLDVGAEETQYF.

This clonotype has just one count. The V and J genes are TRBV20-1 and TRBJ2-3; D perhaps matches TRBD2 (5 bases). Trimming stripped 2 bases from V and 0 bases from J, with 21 bases between. This CDR3 has 18 residues. CDR1 and CDR2 (germline): DFQATT, SNEGSKA (reference sequence). CDR3 sequence reads: CSARSRPLARWSTDTQYF. CDR3 DNA: TGCAGTGCTAGATCTCGACCGCTAGCACGGTGGAGCACAGATACGCAGTATTTT.

This clonotype has a single count. V and J are TRBV18 and TRBJ2-5, with D perhaps TRBD1 or TRBD2 (5 bases each). The J call could be wrong; TRBJ2-4 is a better fit for the DNA end. Germline V gene sequence: CDR1 KGHSH, CDR2 LQKENI. The CDR3 sequence is 16 residues long. CDR3 sequence reads: CASSPRGSASTNIQYF. The DNA for the CDR3 is TGTGCCAGCTCACCACGGGGGTCGGCTTCCACAAACATTCAGTACTTC.

This clonotype was detected a few times. The V and J genes are TRBV6-5 and TRBJ2-3; 8 bases are shared with TRBD2. V shed 5 bases, J shed 8 bases, and the junction held 6 bases outside the gene matches. Germline V gene data show CDR1 as MNHEY and CDR2 as SVGAGI. This CDR3 has 13 residues. For the CDR3, the DNA is TGTGCCAGCAGTCCATATAGCGGGACTACGCAGTATTTT. Amino acids: CASSPYSGTTQYF.

This clonotype was counted only a few times. V gene TRBV12-3 or TRBV12-4 combines with J gene TRBJ1-5; no firm D call. V gave up 3 bases and J gave up 2 bases, with 5 bases separating them. CDR3 length: 13 amino acids. The CDR3 region is CASSFMGNQPQHF. Written as DNA, the CDR3 is TGTGCCAGCAGTTTTATGGGCAATCAGCCCCAGCATTTT.

This clonotype was counted many times. The DNA for the CDR3 is TGTGCCAGCAGCTCCCCCGGGACAACCACAGATACGCAGTATTTT. Translation: CASSSPGTTTDTQYF. This sequence joins TRBV7-9 and TRBJ2-3; TRBD1 might be the D (6 bases). CDR1 and CDR2 (germline): SEHNR, FQNEAQ (reference sequence). Trimming removed 4 bases from V and 2 bases from J, with 13 bases in between. The CDR3 is 15 residues long.

The rearrangement uses TRBV2 and TRBJ2-2; a weak D match, TRBD1 (6 bases). CDR1 is SNHLY, CDR2 FYNNEI, per germline. This CDR3 contains 16 residues. Trimming removed 7 bases at V and 0 bases at J, with 15 bases between. This CDR3 is CASILYPGANTGELFF. For the CDR3, the DNA is TGTGCCAGCATCTTGTACCCAGGGGCGAACACCGGGGAGCTGTTTTTT. Full variable domain (rest looked up from reference TRBV2 and TRBJ2-2): EPEVTQTPSHQVTQMGQEVILRCVPISNHLYFYWYRQILGQKVEFLVSFYNNEISEKSEIFDDQFSVERPDGSNFTLKIRSTKLEDSAMYFCASILYPGANTGELFFGEGSRLTVL.

CDR3 residues: CSARDLWQHEQYF. The CDR3 DNA reads TGCAGTGCTAGAGATCTCTGGCAGCACGAGCAGTACTTC. The genes are TRBV20-1 and TRBJ2-5; D ambiguous. With the DNA end fitting TRBJ2-7 better, the J assignment may be wrong. This CDR3 is 13 amino acids long. Germline values: CDR1 DFQATT, CDR2 SNEGSKA (reference sequence).

Concerning this clonotype itself: A much larger clone sits a single nucleotide away, making a read error possible. This chain joins TRBV4-2 and TRBJ2-6; 7 bases map to TRBD1. V gave up 5 bases and J gave up 6 bases; unmatched junction bases: 4. The germline V gene encodes CDR1 LGHNA and CDR2 YNFKEQ. The CDR3 covers 14 residues. Written as DNA, the CDR3 is TGTGCCAGCAGCGACACAGGGGAGGCCAACGTCCTGACTTTC. It specifies CASSDTGEANVLTF.

This clonotype was seen only a few times. This rearrangement joins TRBV12-3 or TRBV12-4 to TRBJ1-4; 7 bases align to TRBD1. V gave up 5 bases and J gave up 4 bases; unmatched junction bases: 4. CDR3 size: 14 residues. The CDR3 reads CASSTTGINEKLFF. CDR3 nucleotide sequence: TGTGCCAGCAGTACGACAGGGATTAATGAAAAACTGTTTTTT.

The gene calls are TRBV7-9 and TRBJ2-4; no definite D call. The tail of the sequence fits TRBJ2-7 better, so the J call may be wrong. CDR3 length equals 12 residues. Germline CDR1 SEHNR, CDR2 FQNEAQ (reference sequence). The CDR3 sequence: CASSPEPYEQYF. The DNA of the CDR3 is TGTGCCAGCAGCCCAGAGCCTTACGAGCAGTACTTC.

This chain joins TRBV5-1 and TRBJ2-5, with TRBD2 matching 9 bases. This CDR3 spans 16 amino acids. Trimming cost V 0 bases and J 4 bases; bases outside gene matches: 7. CDR1 and CDR2 (germline): SGHRS, YFSETQ. CDR3: CASSLVETSGTETQYF. Here the CDR3 DNA reads TGCGCCAGCAGCTTGGTGGAGACTAGCGGCACAGAGACCCAGTACTTC.

CDR3 sequence: CSVPSGRTDTQYF. The DNA for the CDR3 is TGCAGCGTGCCTAGCGGGCGCACAGATACGCAGTATTTT. The rearrangement links TRBV29-1 to TRBJ2-3; 8 bases are a match to TRBD2. Looked up from germline, CDR1 is SQVTM and CDR2 is ANQGSEA. Trimming took 6 bases from V and 1 from J; bases not matched to a gene: 3. This CDR3 comprises 13 residues.